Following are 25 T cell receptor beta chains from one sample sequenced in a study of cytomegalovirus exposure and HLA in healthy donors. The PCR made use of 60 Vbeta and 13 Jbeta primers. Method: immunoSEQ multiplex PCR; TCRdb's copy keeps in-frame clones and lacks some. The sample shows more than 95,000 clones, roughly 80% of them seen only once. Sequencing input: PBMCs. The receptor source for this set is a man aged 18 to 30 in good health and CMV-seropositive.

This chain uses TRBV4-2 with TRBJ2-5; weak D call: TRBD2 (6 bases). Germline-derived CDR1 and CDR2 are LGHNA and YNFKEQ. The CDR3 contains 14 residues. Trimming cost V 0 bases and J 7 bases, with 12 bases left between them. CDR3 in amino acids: CASSQDGTEGTQYF. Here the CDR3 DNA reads TGTGCCAGCAGCCAAGATGGGACTGAGGGGACCCAGTACTTC.

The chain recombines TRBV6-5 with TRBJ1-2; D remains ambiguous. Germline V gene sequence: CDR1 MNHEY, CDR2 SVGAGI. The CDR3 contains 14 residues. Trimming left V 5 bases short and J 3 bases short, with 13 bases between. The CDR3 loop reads CASSPEGPYYGYTF. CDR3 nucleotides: TGTGCCAGCAGTCCCGAGGGCCCTTACTATGGCTACACCTTC.

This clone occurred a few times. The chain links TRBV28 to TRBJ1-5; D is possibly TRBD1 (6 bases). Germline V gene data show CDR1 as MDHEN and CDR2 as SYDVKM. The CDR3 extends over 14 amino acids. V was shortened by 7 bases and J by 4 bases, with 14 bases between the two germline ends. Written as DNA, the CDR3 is TGTGCCAGCAAGTCCGGGACACGGAATCAGCCCCAGCATTTT. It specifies CASKSGTRNQPQHF.

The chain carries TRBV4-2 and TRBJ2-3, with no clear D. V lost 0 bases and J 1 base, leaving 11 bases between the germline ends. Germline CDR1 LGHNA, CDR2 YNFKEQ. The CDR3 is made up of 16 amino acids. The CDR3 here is CASSQDRSVGTDTQYF. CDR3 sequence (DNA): TGTGCCAGCAGCCAAGATCGGTCCGTCGGCACAGATACGCAGTATTTT.

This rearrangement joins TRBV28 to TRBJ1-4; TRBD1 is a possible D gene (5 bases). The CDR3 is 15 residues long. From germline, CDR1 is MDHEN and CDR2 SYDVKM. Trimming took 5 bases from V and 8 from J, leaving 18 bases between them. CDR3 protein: CASSPLGGGREKLFF. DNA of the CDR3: TGTGCCAGCAGTCCCCTCGGGGGGGGAAGGGAAAAACTGTTTTTT.

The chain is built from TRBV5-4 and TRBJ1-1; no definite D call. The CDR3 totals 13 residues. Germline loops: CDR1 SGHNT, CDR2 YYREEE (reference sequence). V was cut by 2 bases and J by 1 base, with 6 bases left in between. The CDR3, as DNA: TGTGCCAGCAGCTTTCGGGGGAACACTGAAGCTTTCTTT. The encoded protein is CASSFRGNTEAFF.

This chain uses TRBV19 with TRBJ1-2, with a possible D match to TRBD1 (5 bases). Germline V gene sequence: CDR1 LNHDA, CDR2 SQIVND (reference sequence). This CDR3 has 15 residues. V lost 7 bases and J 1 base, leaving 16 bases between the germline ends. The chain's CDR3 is CASTLGRGDNYGYTF. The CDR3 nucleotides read TGTGCCAGTACCTTGGGACGGGGGGATAACTATGGCTACACCTTC.

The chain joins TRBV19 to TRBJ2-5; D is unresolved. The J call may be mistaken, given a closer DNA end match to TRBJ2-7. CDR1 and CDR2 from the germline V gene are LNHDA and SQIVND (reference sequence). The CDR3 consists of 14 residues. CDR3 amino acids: CASSIGGHSYEQYF. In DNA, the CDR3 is TGTGCCAGTAGTATAGGTGGGCACTCCTACGAGCAGTACTTC.

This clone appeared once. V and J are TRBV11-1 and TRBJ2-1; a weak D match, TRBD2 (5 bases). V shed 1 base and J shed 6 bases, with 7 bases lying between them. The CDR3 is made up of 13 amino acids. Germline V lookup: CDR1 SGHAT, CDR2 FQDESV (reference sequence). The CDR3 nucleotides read TGTGCCAGCAGCTTAGTCGGGATCAATGAGCAGTTCTTC. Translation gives CASSLVGINEQFF.

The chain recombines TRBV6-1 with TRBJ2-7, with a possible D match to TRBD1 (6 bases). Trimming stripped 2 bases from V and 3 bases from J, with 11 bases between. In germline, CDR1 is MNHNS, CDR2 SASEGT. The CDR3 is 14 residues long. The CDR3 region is CASSELTGFYEQYF. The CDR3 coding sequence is TGTGCCAGCAGTGAACTGACAGGCTTCTACGAGCAGTACTTC.

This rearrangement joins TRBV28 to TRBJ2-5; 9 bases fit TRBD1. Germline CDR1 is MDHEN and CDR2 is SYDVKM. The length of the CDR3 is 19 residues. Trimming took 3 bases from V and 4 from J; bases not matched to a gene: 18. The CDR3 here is CASSFQLSLWDRDRETQYF. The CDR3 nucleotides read TGTGCCAGCAGTTTTCAACTGAGTTTATGGGACAGGGATCGAGAGACCCAGTACTTC.

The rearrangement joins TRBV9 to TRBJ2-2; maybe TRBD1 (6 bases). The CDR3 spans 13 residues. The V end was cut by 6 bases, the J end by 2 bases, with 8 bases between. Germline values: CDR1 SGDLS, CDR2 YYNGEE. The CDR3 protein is CASMGTNTGELFF. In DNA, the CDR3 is TGTGCCAGCATGGGGACAAACACCGGGGAGCTGTTTTTT.

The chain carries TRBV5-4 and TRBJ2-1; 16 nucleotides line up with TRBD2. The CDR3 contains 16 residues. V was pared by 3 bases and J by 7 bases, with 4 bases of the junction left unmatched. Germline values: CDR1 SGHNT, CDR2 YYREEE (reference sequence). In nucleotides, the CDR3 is TGTGCCAGCAGCTCGGGACTAGCGGGGGGGCAGAATGAGCAGTTCTTC. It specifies CASSSGLAGGQNEQFF.

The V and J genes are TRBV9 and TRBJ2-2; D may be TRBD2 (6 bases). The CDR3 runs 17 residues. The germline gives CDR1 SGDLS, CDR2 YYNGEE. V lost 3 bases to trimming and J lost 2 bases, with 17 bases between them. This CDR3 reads CASSAAWAGHNTGELFF. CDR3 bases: TGTGCCAGCAGCGCCGCTTGGGCGGGGCACAACACCGGGGAGCTGTTTTTT.

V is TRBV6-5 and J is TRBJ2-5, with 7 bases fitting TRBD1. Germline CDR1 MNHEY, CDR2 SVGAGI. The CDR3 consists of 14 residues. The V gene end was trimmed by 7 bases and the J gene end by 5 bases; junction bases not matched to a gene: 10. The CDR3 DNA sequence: TGTGCCAGCAATCCTGCTGAAGGGGGCGAGACCCAGTACTTC. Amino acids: CASNPAEGGETQYF.

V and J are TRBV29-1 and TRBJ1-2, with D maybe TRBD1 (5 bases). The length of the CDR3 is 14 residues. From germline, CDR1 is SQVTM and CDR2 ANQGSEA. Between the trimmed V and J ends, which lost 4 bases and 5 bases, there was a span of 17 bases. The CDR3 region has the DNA TGCAGCGTTGTCCGGGGGGACCCTGAATATGGCTACACCTTC. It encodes CSVVRGDPEYGYTF.

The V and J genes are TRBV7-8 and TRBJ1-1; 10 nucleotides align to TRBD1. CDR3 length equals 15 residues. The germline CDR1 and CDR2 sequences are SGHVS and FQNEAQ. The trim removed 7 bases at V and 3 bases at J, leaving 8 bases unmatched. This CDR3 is CASTLAGTGDTEAFF. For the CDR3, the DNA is TGTGCCAGCACCCTCGCCGGGACAGGGGACACTGAAGCTTTCTTT.

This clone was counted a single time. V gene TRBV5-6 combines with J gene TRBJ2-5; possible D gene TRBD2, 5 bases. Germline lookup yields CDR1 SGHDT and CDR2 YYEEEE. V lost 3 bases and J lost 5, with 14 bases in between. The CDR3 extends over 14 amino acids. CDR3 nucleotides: TGTGCCAGCAGCTCACGGAGGATTTGGGAGACCCAGTACTTC. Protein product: CASSSRRIWETQYF.

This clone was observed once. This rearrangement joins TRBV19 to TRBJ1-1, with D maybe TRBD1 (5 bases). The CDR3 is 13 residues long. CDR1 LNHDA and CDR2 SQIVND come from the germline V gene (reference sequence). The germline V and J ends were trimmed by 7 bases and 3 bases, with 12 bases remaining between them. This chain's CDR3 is CASKAARDTEAFF. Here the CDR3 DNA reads TGTGCCAGTAAAGCAGCCAGGGACACTGAAGCTTTCTTT.

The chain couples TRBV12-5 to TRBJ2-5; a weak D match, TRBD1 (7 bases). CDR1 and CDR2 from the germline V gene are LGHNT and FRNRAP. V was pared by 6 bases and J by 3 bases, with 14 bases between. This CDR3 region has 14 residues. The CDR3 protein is CASGAGQIKETQYF. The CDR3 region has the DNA TGTGCTAGTGGGGCGGGACAGATTAAAGAGACCCAGTACTTC.

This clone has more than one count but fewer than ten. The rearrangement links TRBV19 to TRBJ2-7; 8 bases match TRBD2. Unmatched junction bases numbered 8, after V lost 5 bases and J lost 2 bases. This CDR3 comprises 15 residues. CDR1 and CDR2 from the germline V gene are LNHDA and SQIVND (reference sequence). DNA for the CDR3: TGTGCCAGTAGTGTTTTAGCGGGAACTACCTACGAGCAGTACTTC. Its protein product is CASSVLAGTTYEQYF. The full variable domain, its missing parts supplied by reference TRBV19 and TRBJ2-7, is DGGITQSPKYLFRKEGQNVTLSCEQNLNHDAMYWYRQDPGQGLRLIYYSQIVNDFQKGDIAEGYSVSREKKESFPLTVTSAQKNPTAFYLCASSVLAGTTYEQYFGPGTRLTVT.

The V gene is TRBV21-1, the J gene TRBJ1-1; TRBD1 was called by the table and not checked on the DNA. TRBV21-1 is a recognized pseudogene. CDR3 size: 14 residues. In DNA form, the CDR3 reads TGTGCCAGCAGCAAAGGGGGACGAGGGGGTTCGGCTTTCTTT. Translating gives CASSKGGRGGSAFF.

CDR3 sequence reads: CASSLDREYGYTF. DNA of the CDR3: TGTGCCAGCAGTTTAGACAGGGAGTATGGCTACACCTTC. This chain joins TRBV27 and TRBJ1-2; 7 bases line up with TRBD1. The CDR3 sequence is 13 residues long. Trimming at V came to 2 bases and at J to 5 bases, leaving 2 bases not matched to a gene. Germline V gives CDR1 MNHEY, CDR2 SMNVEV (reference sequence).

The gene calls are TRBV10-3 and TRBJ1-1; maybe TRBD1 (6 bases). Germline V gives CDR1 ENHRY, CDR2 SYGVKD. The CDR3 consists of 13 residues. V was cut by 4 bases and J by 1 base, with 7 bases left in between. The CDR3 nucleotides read TGTGCCATCAGTGGGACAGAGAACACTGAAGCTTTCTTT. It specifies CAISGTENTEAFF.

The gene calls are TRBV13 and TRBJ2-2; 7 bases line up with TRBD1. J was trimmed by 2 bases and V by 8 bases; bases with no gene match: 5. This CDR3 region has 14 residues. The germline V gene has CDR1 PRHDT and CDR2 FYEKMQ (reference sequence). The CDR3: CASPGTVNTGELFF. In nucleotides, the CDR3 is TGTGCCAGCCCCGGGACAGTTAACACCGGGGAGCTGTTTTTT. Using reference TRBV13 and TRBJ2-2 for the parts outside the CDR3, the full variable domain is AAGVIQSPRHLIKEKRETATLKCYPIPRHDTVYWYQQGPGQDPQFLISFYEKMQSDKGSIPDRFSAQQFSDYHSELNMSSLELGDSALYFCASPGTVNTGELFFGEGSRLTVL.